These T cell receptor beta chains were read from a single sample in a study of CD8+CD57+ T cells in acquired aplastic anemia. TCRdb called the reads again in MiXCR, with one record for every CDR3 protein. The sample has under 350,000 distinct CDR3 sequences, 45% to 65% seen once; the top ten hold under 1.5%. Sequenced: sorted CD4+, CD8+, or CD8+CD57+ T cells (not recorded which) from PBMCs. These receptors all come from a human donor with aplastic anemia. Both conserved end residues are part of each CDR3.

v_call: TRBV7-9
cdr3_aa: CASSPGQDGTPVHF

v_call: TRBV7-8
cdr3_aa: CASSLGRGSETQYF

v_call: TRBV12-3/TRBV12-4
cdr3_aa: CASSPGQYGYTF

v_call: TRBV19
cdr3_aa: CASGTLAGGPYEQYF

v_call: TRBV2
cdr3_aa: CASSVSGGQFF

v_call: TRBV20-1
cdr3_aa: CSAPGQANYGYTF

v_call: TRBV11-3
cdr3_aa: CASSGTGRWEQYF

v_call: TRBV7-8
cdr3_aa: CASSLVTGNYGYTF

v_call: TRBV19
cdr3_aa: CASSIRDRSIYGYTF

v_call: TRBV5-4
cdr3_aa: CASSLAPGEYTEAFF

v_call: TRBV19
cdr3_aa: CASSRPTDSYNEQFF

v_call: TRBV20-1
cdr3_aa: CSATRPGGKQYF

v_call: TRBV29-1
cdr3_aa: CSVEFLDGFF

v_call: TRBV19
cdr3_aa: CASSIRSSCEQYF

v_call: TRBV5-1
cdr3_aa: CASSLAGQGTDEQFF

v_call: TRBV14
cdr3_aa: CASSRLGEQYF

v_call: TRBV20-1
cdr3_aa: CSAWSLKAYEQYF

v_call: TRBV6-2/TRBV6-3
cdr3_aa: CASSYAGRLNYGYTF

v_call: TRBV19
cdr3_aa: CASSTRQGAHEQYF

v_call: TRBV29-1
cdr3_aa: CSVRTGSNTGELFF

v_call: TRBV7-4
cdr3_aa: CASSLGRDDEQFF

v_call: TRBV9
cdr3_aa: CASSVGAQATNEKLFF

v_call: TRBV24-1
cdr3_aa: CATSGDRRGSDTQYF

v_call: TRBV6-1
cdr3_aa: CASSYGQSYGYTF

v_call: TRBV7-3
cdr3_aa: CASSLGGGGGNQPQHF

v_call: TRBV7-2
cdr3_aa: CASSLGGRPQYF

v_call: TRBV10-3
cdr3_aa: CAICAAVSGYTF

v_call: TRBV14
cdr3_aa: CASSQGVIGIQYF

v_call: TRBV7-6
cdr3_aa: CASSLAVGGRETQYF

v_call: TRBV5-1
cdr3_aa: CASSLTTEWTGELFF

v_call: TRBV7-2
cdr3_aa: CASSDGRRMNTEAIF

v_call: TRBV20-1
cdr3_aa: CLAPYNEQFF

v_call: TRBV29-1
cdr3_aa: CSVSLPAGGSYEQYF

v_call: TRBV5-4
cdr3_aa: CASSYSRTGKEQFF

v_call: TRBV20-1
cdr3_aa: CSARVPGGGGDEQYF